This TCR beta chain was observed in a study of tumor-infiltrating lymphocytes in primary liver carcinoma. Blood RNA originated from unsorted whole blood, with germline DNA additionally extracted. TCR beta cDNA was made from 400 to 600 ng total RNA with a constant-region primer. Researchers made the TCR beta libraries by running three nested multiplex PCR rounds with slightly modified ARM-PCR. For around 10 cycles apiece, the opening two PCR rounds ran with TRBV1-TRBV30 forward primers and a C-beta reverse primer. TCRdb analysed the multiplex PCR reads with MiXCR anew, one entry per CDR3 protein. The sample contains fewer than 350,000 distinct CDR3 sequences, about 60% of which appear only once. This clonotype was counted many times. CDR1 and CDR2 (germline): GTSNPN, SVGIG (reference sequence). J was trimmed by 5 bases and V by 3 bases; bases with no gene match: 6. The CDR3 extends over 16 amino acids.

The clonotype comes from a man aged 40-49 years with primary liver carcinoma and hepatitis B virus infection. What was sequenced was peripheral blood. V and J are TRBV30 and TRBJ2-1, with 14 bases identical to TRBD2. The CDR3 nucleotides are TGTGCCTGGAGCGGGACTAGCGGGAGTTTCAACAATGAGCAGTTCTTC. This encodes CAWSGTSGSFNNEQFF.